A single sample gave rise to the 14 T cell receptor beta chains below, sequenced in a study of circulating CD8 cells and anti-PD-1 response in melanoma. TCR libraries were prepared from roughly 15 ng of total RNA with the QIAseq Immune Repertoire TCR panel. Via MiXCR, TCRdb re-called the reads, giving one row per CDR3 protein. The profile covers about 570 distinct CDR3 sequences, with less than 9.5% appearing a single time and 25% to 30% taken by the ten largest. Four subsets defined by PD-1 and/or TIGIT were sorted from live CD3+CD8+TCRalphabeta+ cells. Sequencing used CD8+ T cells from PBMCs, obtained at baseline or after one month of anti-PD-1 therapy (not recorded which). Source of these receptors: a human donor with melanoma.

Turning to this clonotype: Just one base apart from a much larger clone, this may be a read error. V usage is TRBV24-1 and J usage is TRBJ2-2; unclear D gene. Germline values: CDR1 KGHDR, CDR2 SFDVKD. CDR3 length equals 14 residues. Here the CDR3 reads CATRRAANAGELFF. The CDR3, as DNA: TGTGCCACTCGACGGGCCGCGAACGCCGGGGAGCTGTTTTTT.

The J gene is TRBJ2-1, the V gene TRBV9; 10 bases line up with TRBD1. V lost 0 bases, J lost 4 bases, and 4 bases stayed unmatched. The CDR3 covers 16 residues. The germline V gene encodes CDR1 SGDLS and CDR2 YYNGEE. The CDR3 here is CASSVDRTGGYNEQFF. The DNA for the CDR3 is TGTGCCAGCAGCGTAGATAGGACAGGGGGATACAATGAGCAGTTCTTC.

By frequency in the sample, this clonotype is large. The chain combines TRBV30 with TRBJ2-1; the D is unclear. CDR1 GTSNPN and CDR2 SVGIG come from the germline V gene (reference sequence). The CDR3 totals 13 residues. Trimming took 0 bases from V and 4 from J, leaving 7 bases between them. The CDR3: CAWSVGFYNEQFF. The CDR3, as DNA: TGTGCCTGGAGTGTGGGCTTTTACAATGAGCAGTTCTTC.

This clonotype ranks as medium-sized. The rearrangement joins TRBV7-9 to TRBJ2-6; a possible D gene is TRBD1 (6 bases). V was cut by 5 bases and J by 0 bases, with 11 bases left in between. The CDR3 is made up of 16 amino acids. Germline-derived CDR1 and CDR2 are SEHNR and FQNEAQ (reference sequence). CDR3 DNA sequence: TGTGCCAGCAGCCCCGGACAGAACTCTGGGGCCAACGTCCTGACTTTC. Its protein product is CASSPGQNSGANVLTF.

V usage is TRBV5-4 and J usage is TRBJ1-1; D uncertain. Germline V gene data show CDR1 as SGHNT and CDR2 as YYREEE (reference sequence). Trimming shortened V by 4 bases and J by 6 bases, and 19 bases separated the two germline ends. The CDR3 totals 15 residues. The CDR3 nucleotides read TGTGCCAGCAGCCCCCCGACTGGAGTTCCCTCTGAAGCTTTCTTT. Protein sequence: CASSPPTGVPSEAFF.

In its sample, this clonotype is medium-sized (0.01 to 0.1%). The V call is TRBV9, the J call TRBJ2-7, with a possible D match to TRBD2 (5 bases). Germline V gene sequence: CDR1 SGDLS, CDR2 YYNGEE. This CDR3 is built from 14 residues. Trimming removed 7 bases at V and 6 bases at J, with 20 bases between. For the CDR3, the DNA is TGTGCCAGCGCGCCGGGAACTCACGTGGTCGAGCAGTACTTC. Translating it yields CASAPGTHVVEQYF.

This clonotype is labeled large. The gene calls are TRBV12-3 or TRBV12-4 and TRBJ2-3, with TRBD1 identical over 8 bases. Trimming removed 1 base from V and 0 bases from J; junction bases left unmatched: 9. This CDR3 region has 18 residues. In DNA form, the CDR3 reads TGTGCCAGCAGTTTAGGTCGCACAGGGGGTATGAGCACAGATACGCAGTATTTT. Its translation is CASSLGRTGGMSTDTQYF.

By its share, this clonotype is medium-sized. The chain links TRBV27 to TRBJ2-1, with 8 positions matching TRBD2. This CDR3 has 15 residues. Germline lookup yields CDR1 MNHEY and CDR2 SMNVEV (reference sequence). The V and J ends lost 7 bases and 6 bases, in that order; junction bases with no gene match: 11. CDR3 coding DNA: TGTGCCAGCACCCCGGGTAGCGGGGCCGGCAATGAGCAGTTCTTC. The encoded protein is CASTPGSGAGNEQFF.

The chain employs TRBV4-1 and TRBJ2-3, with D perhaps TRBD2 (6 bases). The CDR3 loop spans 15 amino acids. The V gene lost 4 bases and the J gene lost 1 base, with 12 bases spanning the gap. Germline V lookup: CDR1 MGHRA, CDR2 YSYEKL. The CDR3 sequence: CASSPRDGRTDTQYF. CDR3 sequence (DNA): TGCGCCAGCAGCCCGCGGGACGGGCGCACAGATACGCAGTATTTT.

This clonotype was seen once. Given a much more abundant clone one base away, this may be a read error. The CDR3 sequence: CASNVTLEGLFTDTQYF. DNA of the CDR3: TGTGCCAGCAACGTCACCCTTGAAGGACTATTCACAGATACGCAGTATTTT. The chain recombines TRBV9 with TRBJ2-3; weak D call: TRBD2 (6 bases). The germline V and J ends were trimmed by 6 bases and 2 bases, with 22 bases remaining between them. CDR3 size: 17 residues. Germline lookup yields CDR1 SGDLS and CDR2 YYNGEE.

This clonotype rates as large. The chain recombines TRBV9 with TRBJ2-7, with 7 bases aligning to TRBD1. The CDR3 covers 15 residues. Trimming took 1 base from V and 5 from J; bases not matched to a gene: 9. Germline V lookup: CDR1 SGDLS, CDR2 YYNGEE. CDR3 protein: CASSVYPDRADEQYF. The CDR3 nucleotides are TGTGCCAGCAGCGTATACCCCGACAGGGCGGACGAGCAGTACTTC.

Sample share makes this clonotype large. This chain joins TRBV6-2 or TRBV6-3 and TRBJ2-7; D possibly corresponds to TRBD1 (5 bases). V lost 0 bases and J 13 bases, leaving 13 bases between the germline ends. CDR1 is MNHEY, CDR2 SVGEGT, per germline. The length of the CDR3 is 12 residues. The CDR3 DNA follows: TGTGCCAGCAGTTACTCCGCAGGACACCTCTACTTC. Translated, it gives CASSYSAGHLYF.

Sample share makes this clonotype medium-sized (0.01 to 0.1%). This chain joins TRBV30 and TRBJ1-3; D not resolved. From germline, CDR1 is GTSNPN and CDR2 SVGIG (reference sequence). Trimming took 4 bases from V and 4 from J, leaving 8 bases between them. The CDR3 covers 12 residues. The CDR3 DNA sequence: TGTGCCTGGAAGAAGATGGGAAACACCATATATTTT. Translation: CAWKKMGNTIYF.

This clonotype counts as large. The J gene is TRBJ2-6, the V gene TRBV29-1; D is unclear. The CDR3 spans 14 residues. Germline-derived CDR1 and CDR2 are SQVTM and ANQGSEA. Trimming cost V 5 bases and J 0 bases, with 8 bases left between them. CDR3 coding DNA: TGCAGCGTTCGGACCAACTCTGGGGCCAACGTCCTGACTTTC. Protein sequence: CSVRTNSGANVLTF.